One sample yielded the 10 T cell receptor beta chains listed below, sequenced in a study of T-cell memory formation after mild COVID-19 (dated by TCRdb to about 2021). Libraries were constructed by 5' RACE. Sequencing instrument: Illumina NovaSeq 6000. TCRdb passed the public sequencing reads through fastp at Q25 and MiXCR, retaining productive beta sequences. Each entry merges the rows of one CDR3 protein and shows their most common DNA and genes. For this sample there are 430,000 or so distinct CDR3 sequences; more than 20% appear just once. The ten largest make up about an eighth of the sample. The specimen sequenced was PBMCs or a T cell subset sorted from them (not recorded which). Receptors were obtained from an adult woman who had mild COVID-19 (a few samples of this study predate the infection). The sample titles of this study are shuffled in the database, so cell type and time point are left out; the donor was told from shared clones.

The genes are TRBV10-3 and TRBJ2-2, with D maybe TRBD2 (6 bases). V was shortened by 7 bases and J by 4 bases, with 16 bases between the two germline ends. The CDR3 sequence is 15 residues long. The germline gives CDR1 ENHRY, CDR2 SYGVKD. In DNA form, the CDR3 reads TGTGCCATCACCCCCGGTGGTAGCGGCACCGGGGAGCTGTTTTTT. This codes for CAITPGGSGTGELFF.

The chain links TRBV12-3 or TRBV12-4 to TRBJ2-7, with D perhaps assigned TRBD1 or TRBD2 (7 bases each). The V end was cut by 6 bases, the J end by 3 bases, with 18 bases between. The CDR3 has 15 amino acids. CDR3 protein: CASSSLARGGYEQYF. CDR3 nucleotide sequence: TGTGCCAGCAGCTCATTGGCCAGGGGGGGCTACGAGCAGTACTTC.

This clonotype was observed a few times. This chain links TRBV7-9 with TRBJ2-5; 10 bases are a match to TRBD2. The trim removed 2 bases at V and 3 bases at J, leaving 6 bases unmatched. The germline CDR1 and CDR2 sequences are SEHNR and FQNEAQ (reference sequence). The CDR3 runs to 16 residues. CDR3 bases: TGTGCCAGCAGCTTAACCATAGCGGGAGGAGAAGAGACCCAGTACTTC. Residues: CASSLTIAGGEETQYF.

This clonotype was picked up a small number of times. The chain links TRBV29-1 to TRBJ2-7; 7 bases line up with TRBD1. With V trimmed by 6 bases and J by 0 bases, 5 bases remained unmatched. The CDR3 is 13 amino acids. Germline values: CDR1 SQVTM, CDR2 ANQGSEA. The CDR3 DNA follows: TGCAGCGTCCCGACAGGGACCTCCTACGAGCAGTACTTC. It specifies CSVPTGTSYEQYF.

The rearrangement links TRBV2 to TRBJ2-5, with 11 bases aligning to TRBD2. Per germline, CDR1 SNHLY and CDR2 FYNNEI. Losses at the gene ends were 3 bases for V and 5 bases for J; bases not matched to a gene: 5. The length of the CDR3 is 15 residues. The CDR3 sequence: CASSEASGGLETQYF. In nucleotides, the CDR3 is TGTGCCAGCAGTGAGGCTAGCGGGGGGTTGGAGACCCAGTACTTC.

This clonotype was seen a single time. The chain uses TRBV6-2 or TRBV6-3 and TRBJ2-7, with D hard to call. V was trimmed by 0 bases and J by 5 bases, leaving 8 bases between them. In germline, CDR1 is MNHEY, CDR2 SVGEGT. This CDR3 has 13 amino acids. CDR3 coding DNA: TGTGCCAGCAGTTACTCTGGCGGAAACGAGCAGTACTTC. It encodes CASSYSGGNEQYF.

The chain links TRBV9 to TRBJ2-1, with D maybe TRBD2 (7 bases). Germline V lookup: CDR1 SGDLS, CDR2 YYNGEE. CDR3 length equals 13 residues. V dropped 3 bases and J dropped 8 bases, with 12 bases sitting between them. The CDR3 nucleotides read TGTGCCAGCAGCGAGGGGGGGCGGTATGAGCAGTTCTTC. This gives the protein CASSEGGRYEQFF.

The chain combines TRBV6-1 with TRBJ2-2; 8 bases are shared with TRBD1. Germline V gene data show CDR1 as MNHNS and CDR2 as SASEGT. CDR3 length: 17 amino acids. V lost 3 bases to trimming and J lost 3 bases; unmatched junction nucleotides: 9. CDR3: CASSDLGTGGDTGELFF. The CDR3 DNA follows: TGTGCCAGCAGTGACCTGGGGACAGGAGGGGACACCGGGGAGCTGTTTTTT.

This clonotype was counted a few times. The chain joins TRBV4-1 to TRBJ2-1; 14 bases map to TRBD2. Germline CDR1 is MGHRA and CDR2 is YSYEKL. The junction had 5 bases not matched to a gene; V was cut back by 4 bases and J by 0 bases. The CDR3 contains 18 residues. CDR3 protein: CASSRWTSGGISYNEQFF. CDR3 DNA sequence: TGCGCCAGCAGCCGTTGGACTAGCGGGGGGATCTCCTACAATGAGCAGTTCTTC.

In its sample, this clonotype was seen a few times. The CDR3 is CASSLVGEEAFF. The DNA for the CDR3 is TGCGCCAGCAGCTTGGTCGGGGAGGAAGCTTTCTTT. The V and J genes are TRBV5-1 and TRBJ1-1; no clear D. The CDR3 is 12 amino acids. The V end was cut by 0 bases, the J end by 8 bases, with 8 bases between. The V gene's germline CDR1 is SGHRS and CDR2 YFSETQ.